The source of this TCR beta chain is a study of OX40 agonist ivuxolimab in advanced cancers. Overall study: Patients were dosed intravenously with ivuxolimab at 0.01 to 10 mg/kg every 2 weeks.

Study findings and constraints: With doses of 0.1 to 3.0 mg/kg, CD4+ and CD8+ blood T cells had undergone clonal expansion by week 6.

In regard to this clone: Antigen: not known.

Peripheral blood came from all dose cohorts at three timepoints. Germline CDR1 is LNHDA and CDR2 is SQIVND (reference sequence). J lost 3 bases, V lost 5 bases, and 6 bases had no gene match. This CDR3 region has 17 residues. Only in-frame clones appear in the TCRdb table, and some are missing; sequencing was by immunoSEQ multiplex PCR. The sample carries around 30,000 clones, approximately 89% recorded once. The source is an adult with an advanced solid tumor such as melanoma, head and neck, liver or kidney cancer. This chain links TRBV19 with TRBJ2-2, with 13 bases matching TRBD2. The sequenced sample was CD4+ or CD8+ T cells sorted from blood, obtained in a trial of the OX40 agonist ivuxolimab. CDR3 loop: CASSPRTSGSHTGELFF. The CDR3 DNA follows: TGTGCCAGTAGTCCCCGGACTAGCGGGAGTCACACCGGGGAGCTGTTTTTT.